These T cell receptor beta chains were read from a single sample in a study of metastatic and nonmetastatic thyroid tumors. TCRdb re-clonotyped the PCR reads via MiXCR. The sample consists of 3,700 or so clones, about a third of them appearing once. The sequenced sample consisted of adjacent normal tissue. The receptor set was obtained from a male donor with papillary thyroid cancer or a benign thyroid nodule (not recorded which). Some clones in this sample may be carry-over from other donors' samples. CDR3s include the opening cysteine and the closing phenylalanine or tryptophan. D genes are given only for firm matches. The size field is filled for only some rows; it gives once, few, many or a size class.

d_call,clone_size,v_call,j_call,cdr3_nt,cdr3_aa
NA,few,TRBV24-1,TRBJ2-7,TGTGCCACCAGTGACGGACCTCCCGTCTACGAGCAGTACTTC,CATSDGPPVYEQYF
TRBD1,NA,TRBV5-1,TRBJ2-7,TGCGCCAGCAGCCGTCCTGACAGGGGATCCTACGAGCAGTACTTC,CASSRPDRGSYEQYF
NA,few,TRBV6-5,TRBJ1-6,TGTGCCAGCAGTTCGCCCGCGGTGAGCTCCTATAATTCACCCCTCCACTTT,CASSSPAVSSYNSPLHF
NA,few,TRBV11-3,TRBJ2-2,TGTGCCAGCTGCCGGGACCTCATCACCGGGGAGCTGTTTTTT,CASCRDLITGELFF
TRBD1,NA,TRBV11-2,TRBJ1-1,TGTGCCAGCAGCCTAGACAGGGGGGCTCGGACTGAAGCTTTCTTT,CASSLDRGARTEAFF
NA,medium-sized,TRBV20-1,TRBJ2-5,TGCAGTGCTAGAACTTCGGATCTCCAAGAGACCCAGTACTTC,CSARTSDLQETQYF
TRBD2,few,TRBV6-2/TRBV6-3,TRBJ2-1,TGTGCCAGCAGTTACGGACTAGCGGGACCATACAATGAGCAGTTCTTC,CASSYGLAGPYNEQFF
NA,few,TRBV6-1,TRBJ1-5,TGTGCCAGCAGTGACAGCAATAGCAATCAGCCCCAGCATTTT,CASSDSNSNQPQHF
NA,NA,TRBV15,TRBJ2-7,TGTGCCACCAGCAGAGGGACATTAGGGCCAGGGGAGCAGTACTTC,CATSRGTLGPGEQYF
NA,NA,TRBV5-4,TRBJ2-7,TGTGCCAGCAGCTTGGACGGTGGGGCGTGGGGGCCTCTGGAGCAGTACTTC,CASSLDGGAWGPLEQYF
NA,NA,TRBV20-1,TRBJ2-7,TGCAGTGCTAGAGGGGAAACGGGCCGGGCCTACGAGCAGTACTTC,CSARGETGRAYEQYF
NA,NA,TRBV6-2/TRBV6-3,TRBJ1-2,TGTGCCAGCACCCCGTCCATGGGAAACTATGGCTACACCTTC,CASTPSMGNYGYTF
TRBD2,few,TRBV6-1,TRBJ2-3,TGTGCCAGCAGTGAGAATAGCGGGGGAGCAGATACGCAGTATTTT,CASSENSGGADTQYF
TRBD1,NA,TRBV5-6,TRBJ1-1,TGTGCCAGCAGCGGACAGGGGGCTGAAGCTTTCTTT,CASSGQGAEAFF
NA,few,TRBV2,TRBJ2-2,TGTGCCAGCAGTGATAGAGGGCCCGGCAGCGGGGAGCTGTTTTTT,CASSDRGPGSGELFF
NA,NA,TRBV5-1,TRBJ1-1,TGCGCCAGCAGCTTGGTATTGAACACTGAAGCTTTCTTT,CASSLVLNTEAFF
NA,medium-sized,TRBV5-6,TRBJ2-1,TGTGCCAGCAGTTATCGACTCGCCTCCTACAATGAGCAGTTCTTC,CASSYRLASYNEQFF
TRBD2,NA,TRBV10-3,TRBJ2-5,TGTGCCATCAGTGAGTCGAGGGGCGGGAGTGAGACCCAGTACTTC,CAISESRGGSETQYF
TRBD2,once,TRBV7-6,TRBJ2-3,TGTGCCAGCAGCTCCCTAGTGGGGAGGGGTGTAGATACGCAGTATTTT,CASSSLVGRGVDTQYF
TRBD2,NA,TRBV19,TRBJ2-3,TGTGCCAGTAGCCAATCGGGGGGACGCACCTATACGCAGTATTTT,CASSQSGGRTYTQYF
TRBD2,few,TRBV15,TRBJ2-3,TGTGCCACCAGCAGGGTAGCGGGTCGCACAGATACGCAGTATTTT,CATSRVAGRTDTQYF
NA,few,TRBV12-3/TRBV12-4,TRBJ2-3,TGTGCCAGCAGTTTAGGACTTGCTAGCACGGATACACAGTATTTT,CASSLGLASTDTQYF
NA,NA,TRBV28,TRBJ2-7,TGTGCCAGCAGTTACGGCCTTGGCGAGCAGTACTTC,CASSYGLGEQYF
TRBD2,many,TRBV11-2,TRBJ2-3,TGTGCCAGCAGCTTAGGGGCGGGGGGCACAGATACGCAGTATTTT,CASSLGAGGTDTQYF
NA,large,TRBV5-5,TRBJ1-1,TGTGCCAGCAGCTTGGATAGGCGATTCAACACTGAAGCTTTCTTT,CASSLDRRFNTEAFF
TRBD2,NA,TRBV12-3/TRBV12-4,TRBJ2-1,TGTGCCAGCAGCTTAGCGGGAGTGGTAGGAGGTGAGCAGTTCTTC,CASSLAGVVGGEQFF
NA,NA,TRBV5-5,TRBJ2-7,TGTGCCAGCAGCTTGGCCCGGGGATCTAATTACGAGCAGTACTTC,CASSLARGSNYEQYF
NA,few,TRBV27,TRBJ2-2,TGTGCCAGCACGTCCACAGGGCTAGCTGACACCGGGGAGCTGTTTTTT,CASTSTGLADTGELFF
NA,medium-sized,TRBV20-1,TRBJ2-3,TGCAGTGTCGATACCCGGGAGAGCTCAGATACGCAGTATTTT,CSVDTRESSDTQYF
TRBD1,few,TRBV7-3,TRBJ2-2,TGTGCCAGCAGCTCGACAGGGTCCGGGGAGCTGTTTTTT,CASSSTGSGELFF
NA,NA,TRBV20-1,TRBJ2-7,TGCAGTGCTCCCAACAGACAGAGGACCTACGAGCAGTACTTC,CSAPNRQRTYEQYF
NA,NA,TRBV5-8,TRBJ2-5,TGTGCCAGCAGCTTTTTATCGGCAGAGCAAGAGACCCAGTACTTC,CASSFLSAEQETQYF
NA,NA,TRBV6-5,TRBJ2-5,TGTGCCAGCTGTTACTACGGGACTGCCGGAGAAGAGACCAAGTACTTC,CASCYYGTAGEETKYF
NA,NA,TRBV12-3/TRBV12-4,TRBJ2-1,TGTGCCAGCAGTTTAGGTTTGAGGAATGAGCAGTTCTTC,CASSLGLRNEQFF
NA,once,TRBV5-1,TRBJ1-3,TGCGCCAGCAGCTTGACGTCCTCTCTCTCCTCTGGAAACACCATATATTTT,CASSLTSSLSSGNTIYF
TRBD1,NA,TRBV11-2,TRBJ2-3,TGTGCCAGCAGCTTAGATCGGACAGGGGGTCCAGATACGCAGTATTTT,CASSLDRTGGPDTQYF
NA,NA,TRBV6-6,TRBJ2-3,TGTGCCAGCACCTACGGGAGTAACACAGATACGCAGTATTTT,CASTYGSNTDTQYF
NA,few,TRBV6-4,TRBJ1-1,TGTGCCAGCAGTTACGGAGTCAGATCCCAGCTGAACACTGAAGCTTTCTTT,CASSYGVRSQLNTEAFF
TRBD2,NA,TRBV5-1,TRBJ2-7,TGCGCCAGCAGCTTGGAATCCGGGGGGTTCTACGAGCAGTACTTC,CASSLESGGFYEQYF
NA,NA,TRBV30,TRBJ2-7,TGTGCCTGGAGTGGAGAATTGTACGAGCAGTACTTC,CAWSGELYEQYF
NA,few,TRBV24-1,TRBJ2-6,TGTGCCACCAGTGCCGCCCCAGGGTCCGGGGCCAACGTCCTGACTTTC,CATSAAPGSGANVLTF
TRBD1,large,TRBV2,TRBJ2-3,TGTGCCAGCAGCCCCCGGGACAGGGTGCAGTATTTT,CASSPRDRVQYF
NA,NA,TRBV6-6,TRBJ2-7,TGTGCCAGCAGTTACTCGAGACCTGAGACCTACGAGCAGTACTTC,CASSYSRPETYEQYF
NA,NA,TRBV6-2/TRBV6-3,TRBJ1-2,TGTGCCAGCAACTTTGGCTTCAACTATGGCTACACCTTC,CASNFGFNYGYTF
NA,medium-sized,TRBV12-3/TRBV12-4,TRBJ2-3,TGTGCCAGCAGTTTAGGCATCTCGAGCACAGATACGCAGTATTTT,CASSLGISSTDTQYF
TRBD1,once,TRBV30,TRBJ1-4,TGTGCCTGGAGTTTGGGGACAGGGATCGAAAAACTGTTTTTT,CAWSLGTGIEKLFF
NA,NA,TRBV28,TRBJ1-1,TGTGCCAGCAGTTTTTTCGGGGCAGGGCTGGCTTTCTTT,CASSFFGAGLAFF
TRBD1,NA,TRBV20-1,TRBJ2-7,TGCAGTGCGGTTTTGGTGGACAGGCCCTACGAGCAGTACTTC,CSAVLVDRPYEQYF
NA,NA,TRBV12-3/TRBV12-4,TRBJ2-1,TGTGCCAGCAGTTTAGGTTCTCGAGGGGTCAATGAGCAGTTCTTC,CASSLGSRGVNEQFF
TRBD1,few,TRBV6-1,TRBJ2-7,TGTGCCAGCAGTCAGGGGGCGTTTGGGTACGAGCAGTACTTC,CASSQGAFGYEQYF
NA,large,TRBV7-9,TRBJ1-2,TGTGCCAGCAGAGCGGGGCACCCTATCGCTACCTTC,CASRAGHPIATF
NA,NA,TRBV5-1,TRBJ1-5,TGCGCCAGCAGAAGACCGCGAAATCGGCCACAGCATTTT,CASRRPRNRPQHF
NA,few,TRBV6-1,TRBJ2-7,TGTGCCAGCATCCAAAGGACCCCCTACGAGCAGTACTTC,CASIQRTPYEQYF
NA,few,TRBV20-1,TRBJ2-7,TGCAGTGCTAGAGATGGGGGACGCCGCTACGAGCAGTACTTC,CSARDGGRRYEQYF
NA,NA,TRBV2,TRBJ1-1,TGTGCCAGCAGTGACAGCCTTTCCCAAGGGGCATTGAACACTGAAGCTTTCTTT,CASSDSLSQGALNTEAFF
TRBD1,NA,TRBV27,TRBJ2-3,TGTGCCAGCTCCGACCCGGGACAGGGCACAGATACGCAGTATTTT,CASSDPGQGTDTQYF